These 12 T cell receptor beta chains came from one sample sequenced in a study of CXCR3-negative and CXCR3-positive naive CD8 T cells. Libraries were UMI-labeled 5' RACE TRB cDNA. TCRdb reprocessed the 5' RACE reads; each CDR3 protein has one entry and no DNA is given. Its table lists 6,500 to 9,500 distinct CDR3 sequences. Sequenced sample: naive CXCR3- CD8+ T cells from blood. As to subset: CD45RO-CCR7+CD27+CD95- naive CD8+ T cells lacking CXCR3 (TNR3-). The receptors here all came from a human donor in good health. Some clones in this sample may be carry-over from other donors' samples.

The chain links TRBV7-8 to TRBJ2-5; TCRdb reports TRBD1, a call that lacks DNA to check it against. The CDR3 loop spans 15 amino acids. The germline V gene has CDR1 SGHVS and CDR2 FQNEAQ. The CDR3 region is CASSLAYGAEETQYF.

This clonotype ranks as medium-sized in terms of frequency. The J gene is TRBJ1-1, the V gene TRBV29-1. Per germline, CDR1 SQVTM and CDR2 ANQGSEA. This CDR3 region has 13 residues. CDR3: CSVANVWETEAFF. Full variable domain (outside the CDR3, taken from reference TRBV29-1 and TRBJ1-1): SAVISQKPSRDICQRGTSLTIQCQVDSQVTMMFWYRQQPGQSLTLIATANQGSEATYESGFVIDKFPISRPNLTFSTLTVSNMSPEDSSIYLCSVANVWETEAFFGQGTRLTVV.

The chain uses TRBV10-2 and TRBJ1-2. Germline V gene sequence: CDR1 WSHSY, CDR2 SAAADI. The CDR3 runs to 15 residues. This chain's CDR3 is CASSESWTANYGYTF.

By frequency, this clonotype registers medium-sized. The CDR3 sequence is CSARTSGTPHYEQYF. The chain combines TRBV20-1 with TRBJ2-7; absent DNA, TCRdb's TRBD2 call cannot be checked. The CDR3 is 15 residues long. Germline V lookup: CDR1 DFQATT, CDR2 SNEGSKA (reference sequence).

The chain couples TRBV29-1 to TRBJ1-4; checking the TCRdb D call of TRBD1 is not possible without DNA. The CDR3 spans 12 residues. Per the germline V gene, CDR1 is SQVTM and CDR2 is ANQGSEA. This chain's CDR3 is CSVEQGNEKLFF.

The chain links TRBV19 to TRBJ2-7. The CDR3 has 14 residues. Germline V gene sequence: CDR1 LNHDA, CDR2 SQIVND (reference sequence). CDR3 protein: CASRSTVLGHEQYF.

The chain combines TRBV7-9 with TRBJ2-1; TCRdb's D gene call, TRBD1, goes unchecked for lack of DNA. CDR1 SEHNR and CDR2 FQNEAQ come from the germline V gene (reference sequence). The CDR3 is made up of 15 amino acids. CDR3 protein: CASSLALGAGFEQFF.

This clonotype counts as medium-sized (0.01 to 0.1%) by frequency. The chain links TRBV6-5 to TRBJ2-2. CDR1 is MNHEY and CDR2 is SVGAGI in the germline V gene. The CDR3 has 17 residues. CDR3 protein: CASSYSLPATSTGELFF.

The V gene is TRBV12-3 or TRBV12-4, the J gene TRBJ2-1; the TRBD1 assignment by TCRdb is unverifiable without DNA. The CDR3 sequence is 15 residues long. The chain's CDR3 is CASSLLTGTYNEQFF.

The chain has TRBV25-1 and TRBJ1-2. The CDR3 is made up of 14 amino acids. The germline gives CDR1 MGHDK, CDR2 SYGVNS. The CDR3 sequence: CASSPGEGNYGYTF.

Its frequency marks this clonotype as medium-sized. This chain joins TRBV15 and TRBJ1-4. The CDR3 sequence is 14 residues long. Germline V gives CDR1 LNHNV, CDR2 YYDKDF (reference sequence). Here the CDR3 reads CATTSAAEEEKLFF.

This sequence joins TRBV24-1 and TRBJ2-3; TCRdb returns TRBD1, unconfirmable since there is no DNA. CDR1 and CDR2 from the germline V gene are KGHDR and SFDVKD. The CDR3 covers 13 residues. The CDR3 reads CATSDSGADTQYF.